These 9 T cell receptor beta chains were sequenced from one sample in a study of shared T cell receptors in the human thymus. Sequencing was performed with immunoSEQ multiplex PCR; in TCRdb, only in-frame clones are kept and a portion is missing. The data hold 500,000 to 850,000 clones, with approximately 89% observed a single time. The sample also formed part of further work on human thymus T cells.

Material for sequencing was thymocytes. The source of these receptors is a boy younger than two with a congenital heart defect.

The V and J genes are TRBV7-9 and TRBJ1-1, with D unresolved. This CDR3 spans 14 amino acids. Per germline, CDR1 SEHNR and CDR2 FQNEAQ (reference sequence). V lost 2 bases and J lost 1, with 8 bases in between. The CDR3 bases are TGTGCCAGCAGCTTAAAACAGCCGAACACTGAAGCTTTCTTT. This gives the protein CASSLKQPNTEAFF.

This clone was seen a few times. The V and J genes are TRBV14 and TRBJ2-7, with 10 bases that match TRBD2. Germline CDR1 is SGHDN and CDR2 is FVKESK. V shed 0 bases and J 3 bases; nucleotides not matched to a gene: 26. The CDR3 length is 23 residues. The CDR3 here is CASSQDGLNRGPSGSPVFYEQYF. CDR3 sequence (DNA): TGTGCCAGCAGCCAAGACGGTCTTAACAGGGGCCCTAGCGGGAGCCCGGTTTTCTACGAGCAGTACTTC.

This chain joins TRBV14 and TRBJ2-7; tentative D call: TRBD2 (6 bases). The CDR3 has 11 residues. V lost 4 bases and J lost 6, with 7 bases in between. CDR1 and CDR2 (germline): SGHDN, FVKESK. The CDR3, as DNA: TGTGCCAGCAGCCCCGGGAGCGAGCAGTACTTC. Translated: CASSPGSEQYF.

V is TRBV15 and J is TRBJ1-2; D perhaps matches TRBD1 (6 bases). The CDR3 sequence is 16 residues long. The germline gives CDR1 LNHNV, CDR2 YYDKDF (reference sequence). The germline V and J ends were trimmed by 5 bases and 6 bases, with 22 bases remaining between them. CDR3 bases: TGTGCCACCAGCCCCCGGACAGCCATGGTCCTTGATGGCTACACCTTC. This sequence encodes CATSPRTAMVLDGYTF.

The rearrangement links TRBV27 to TRBJ2-3, with 9 positions matching TRBD1. Per germline, CDR1 MNHEY and CDR2 SMNVEV (reference sequence). CDR3 length equals 17 residues. V shed 5 bases, J shed 7 bases, and the junction held 16 bases outside the gene matches. As DNA, the CDR3 is TGTGCCAGCAGTCTCGATCCCTCGGGACAGGGAACTTATACGCAGTATTTT. Its protein is CASSLDPSGQGTYTQYF.

This chain connects TRBV11-2 to TRBJ2-1; 8 bases fit TRBD2. Trimming took 0 bases from V and 2 from J; bases not matched to a gene: 15. The CDR3 spans 20 residues. Germline V CDR1 and CDR2: SGHAT, FQNNGV. CDR3 residues: CASSLDPTRERGSPYNEQFF. The CDR3 region has the DNA TGTGCCAGCAGCTTAGACCCTACCCGTGAGCGGGGGAGTCCCTACAATGAGCAGTTCTTC. The full variable domain, rest sourced from reference TRBV11-2 and TRBJ2-1, is EAGVAQSPRYKIIEKRQSVAFWCNPISGHATLYWYQQILGQGPKLLIQFQNNGVVDDSQLPKDRFSAERLKGVDSTLKIQPAKLEDSAVYLCASSLDPTRERGSPYNEQFFGPGTRLTVL.

In this sample, this clone turned up once. J is TRBJ2-7 and V is TRBV5-1; 9 positions match TRBD1. CDR1 SGHRS and CDR2 YFSETQ come from the germline V gene. V lost 4 bases, J lost 3 bases, and 8 bases stayed unmatched. The CDR3 is 15 amino acids. Here the CDR3 reads CASSVGTGRYYEQYF. The DNA for the CDR3 is TGCGCCAGCAGCGTCGGGACAGGGAGATACTACGAGCAGTACTTC.

This rearrangement joins TRBV30 to TRBJ1-2; 7 nucleotides line up with TRBD1. The CDR3 totals 16 residues. Trimming cost V 0 bases and J 1 base; bases outside gene matches: 8. Germline-derived CDR1 and CDR2 are GTSNPN and SVGIG (reference sequence). The CDR3 sequence: CAWSVGRDSNNYGYTF. CDR3 in DNA: TGTGCCTGGAGTGTAGGCCGGGACAGTAATAACTATGGCTACACCTTC.

The CDR3 protein is CASRKSRQGAMGLNTEAFF. The CDR3 coding sequence is TGTGCCAGCAGAAAATCCCGACAGGGGGCTATGGGGCTGAACACTGAAGCTTTCTTT. V usage is TRBV28 and J usage is TRBJ1-1, with 10 bases matching TRBD1. The CDR3 is 19 residues long. Unmatched junction bases numbered 16, after V lost 6 bases and J lost 0 bases. Germline CDR1 and CDR2: MDHEN and SYDVKM.